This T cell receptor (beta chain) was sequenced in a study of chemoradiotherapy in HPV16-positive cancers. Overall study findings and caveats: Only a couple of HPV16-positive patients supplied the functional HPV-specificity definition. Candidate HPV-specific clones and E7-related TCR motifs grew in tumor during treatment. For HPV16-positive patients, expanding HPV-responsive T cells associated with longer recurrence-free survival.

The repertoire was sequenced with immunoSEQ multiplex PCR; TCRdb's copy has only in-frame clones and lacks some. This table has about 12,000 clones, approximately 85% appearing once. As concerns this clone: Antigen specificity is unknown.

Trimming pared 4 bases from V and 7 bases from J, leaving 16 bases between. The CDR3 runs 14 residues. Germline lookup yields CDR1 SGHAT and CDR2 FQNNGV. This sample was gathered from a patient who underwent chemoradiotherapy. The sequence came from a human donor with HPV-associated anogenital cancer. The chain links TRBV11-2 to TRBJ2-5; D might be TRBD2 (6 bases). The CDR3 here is CASSSSGGIGTQYF. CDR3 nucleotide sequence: TGTGCCAGCAGCTCTAGTGGCGGGATCGGGACCCAGTACTTC. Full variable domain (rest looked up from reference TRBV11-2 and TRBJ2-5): EAGVAQSPRYKIIEKRQSVAFWCNPISGHATLYWYQQILGQGPKLLIQFQNNGVVDDSQLPKDRFSAERLKGVDSTLKIQPAKLEDSAVYLCASSSSGGIGTQYFGPGTRLLVL.